The next 24 T cell receptor beta chains were all read from a single sample in a study of T cell responses to AZD1222 COVID-19 vaccine. Assay used: immunoSEQ multiplex PCR; TCRdb lists only in-frame clones, some missing. There are some 140,000 clones in the sample; around 90% occur only once, and around 1.9% lies in the top ten. This sample comprised peripheral blood, obtained on day 0 of AZD1222 vaccination. The source is an adult in good health.

V is TRBV5-1 and J is TRBJ2-1; 10 bases are a match to TRBD1. CDR1 is SGHRS, CDR2 YFSETQ, per germline. V shed 4 bases and J 0 bases; nucleotides not matched to a gene: 10. This CDR3 region has 18 residues. Here the CDR3 reads CASSPDDRGQPSYNEQFF. CDR3 in DNA: TGCGCCAGCAGCCCAGACGACAGGGGGCAACCCTCCTACAATGAGCAGTTCTTC. Together with reference TRBV5-1 and TRBJ2-1, the CDR3 gives the full variable domain: KAGVTQTPRYLIKTRGQQVTLSCSPISGHRSVSWYQQTPGQGLQFLFEYFSETQRNKGNFPGRFSGRQFSNSRSEMNVSTLELGDSALYLCASSPDDRGQPSYNEQFFGPGTRLTVL.

The chain joins TRBV18 to TRBJ1-1; no clear D gene. CDR3 length: 15 amino acids. CDR1 is KGHSH and CDR2 is LQKENI in the germline V gene. Between the trimmed V and J ends, which lost 0 bases and 1 base, there was a span of 9 bases. CDR3 coding DNA: TGTGCCAGCTCACCACCGAGAGGCTCGAACACTGAAGCTTTCTTT. This encodes CASSPPRGSNTEAFF.

The CDR3 loop is CASSPSTATFNYGYTF. CDR3 sequence (DNA): TGCGCCAGCAGCCCTAGCACCGCTACATTTAACTATGGCTACACCTTC. V and J are TRBV4-3 and TRBJ1-2; no firm D call. The CDR3 has 16 amino acids. V was pared by 4 bases and J by 1 base, with 16 bases between. Germline-derived CDR1 and CDR2 are LGHNA and YSLEER.

The rearrangement uses TRBV3-1 (or the pseudogene TRBV3-2) and TRBJ2-7; D unclear. The CDR3 covers 13 residues. V lost 4 bases to trimming and J lost 1 base, with 8 bases between them. Germline CDR1 and CDR2: LGHDT and YNNKEL (reference sequence). The CDR3 DNA is TGTGCCAGCAGCCCCTTACGATCCTACGAGCAGTACTTC. It is translated as CASSPLRSYEQYF.

The chain couples TRBV7-9 to TRBJ2-7, with D possibly matching TRBD1 (6 bases). Germline V gene sequence: CDR1 SEHNR, CDR2 FQNEAQ (reference sequence). The CDR3 is 14 amino acids. The V and J ends lost 5 bases and 3 bases respectively, with 14 bases between them. For the CDR3, the DNA is TGTGCCAGCAGCGATGGACAGAGAGTCTACGAGCAGTACTTC. It is translated as CASSDGQRVYEQYF. Using reference TRBV7-9 and TRBJ2-7 for the parts outside the CDR3, the full variable domain is DTGVSQNPRHKITKRGQNVTFRCDPISEHNRLYWYRQTLGQGPEFLTYFQNEAQLEKSRLLSDRFSAERPKGSFSTLEIQRTEQGDSAMYLCASSDGQRVYEQYFGPGTRLTVT.

The V gene is TRBV18, the J gene TRBJ2-3; 12 nucleotides line up with TRBD2. Germline V gene data show CDR1 as KGHSH and CDR2 as LQKENI. This CDR3 comprises 18 residues. With 0 bases clipped from V and 4 bases from J, the junction kept 8 bases outside the gene matches. This CDR3 reads CASSPPRGLAGFADTQYF. The CDR3 nucleotides are TGTGCCAGCTCACCACCAAGGGGACTAGCGGGCTTCGCAGATACGCAGTATTTT.

The chain recombines TRBV4-3 with TRBJ2-2; TRBD2 agrees at 8 bases. Trimming took 1 base from V and 2 from J; bases not matched to a gene: 6. The CDR3 is 17 amino acids. In germline, CDR1 is LGHNA, CDR2 YSLEER. CDR3: CASSQGVRGGNTGELFF. Here the CDR3 DNA reads TGCGCCAGCAGCCAAGGTGTACGGGGGGGAAACACCGGGGAGCTGTTTTTT.

J is TRBJ1-4 and V is TRBV6-6; D may be TRBD1 (6 bases). The CDR3 totals 16 residues. Trimming pared 5 bases from V and 3 bases from J, leaving 16 bases between. Germline CDR1 reads MNHNY; CDR2 reads SVGAGI (reference sequence). The DNA for the CDR3 is TGTGCCAGCAGTCCCCTGAGGGGGGAGGCTAATGAAAAACTGTTTTTT. Its protein product is CASSPLRGEANEKLFF.

This clone was seen a handful of times. The rearrangement links TRBV9 to TRBJ2-5; D may be TRBD1 or TRBD2 (5 bases each). V was trimmed by 2 bases and J by 1 base, leaving 12 bases between them. CDR3 length: 15 amino acids. Germline CDR1 and CDR2: SGDLS and YYNGEE. CDR3 loop: CASSVTMGPQETQYF. For the CDR3, the DNA is TGTGCCAGCAGCGTGACTATGGGGCCCCAAGAGACCCAGTACTTC.

This chain links TRBV7-9 with TRBJ1-2, with a tentative D call TRBD1 (5 bases). Trimming stripped 2 bases from V and 7 bases from J, with 11 bases between. There are 13 residues in the CDR3. In germline, CDR1 is SEHNR, CDR2 FQNEAQ (reference sequence). CDR3 DNA sequence: TGTGCCAGCAGCTTACAGGGTTTGGGTGGCTACACCTTC. Translated: CASSLQGLGGYTF.

The chain uses TRBV5-5 and TRBJ1-2; 7 bases are shared with TRBD1. The CDR3 is 13 residues long. Unmatched junction bases numbered 4, after V lost 3 bases and J lost 5 bases. CDR1 is SGHKS and CDR2 is YYEKEE in the germline V gene (reference sequence). CDR3 DNA: TGTGCCAGCAGCTGGGGACAGCAATATGGCTACACCTTC. This translates into CASSWGQQYGYTF.

The chain combines TRBV7-9 with TRBJ1-2; tentative D call: TRBD1 (5 bases). Germline V gene data show CDR1 as SEHNR and CDR2 as FQNEAQ (reference sequence). The CDR3 contains 12 residues. Trimming took 3 bases from V and 8 from J, leaving 10 bases between them. The CDR3 DNA reads as TGTGCCAGCAGCTTTCCAGGGCACGGCTACACCTTC. This sequence encodes CASSFPGHGYTF.

The chain uses TRBV3-1 (or the pseudogene TRBV3-2) and TRBJ1-1, with D hard to call. The germline V gene has CDR1 LGHDT and CDR2 YNNKEL (reference sequence). The CDR3 has 13 amino acids. Trimming removed 1 base at V and 5 bases at J, with 8 bases between. CDR3 in DNA: TGTGCCAGCAGCCAAGTTTACGGAACTGAAGCTTTCTTT. Translation gives CASSQVYGTEAFF.

The chain links TRBV6-5 to TRBJ1-4; D uncertain. The CDR3 has 15 amino acids. Between the trimmed V and J ends, which lost 2 bases and 0 bases, there was a span of 7 bases. The germline CDR1 and CDR2 sequences are MNHEY and SVGAGI. The CDR3 region has the DNA TGTGCCAGCAGTTACACCTCTGCAACTAATGAAAAACTGTTTTTT. Amino acids: CASSYTSATNEKLFF.

The genes are TRBV2 and TRBJ2-5; unclear D gene. CDR1 SNHLY and CDR2 FYNNEI come from the germline V gene. The CDR3 has 13 residues. V lost 8 bases and J lost 5, with 15 bases in between. CDR3 bases: TGTGCCAGCGACTCGACTGGGGTGGAGACCCAGTACTTC. As protein: CASDSTGVETQYF.

J is TRBJ2-3 and V is TRBV4-2; 7 positions match TRBD1. V lost 0 bases to trimming and J lost 4 bases; unmatched junction nucleotides: 10. Germline V gene data show CDR1 as LGHNA and CDR2 as YNFKEQ. This CDR3 is 17 amino acids long. CDR3 in amino acids: CASSQDQFVRGPDTQYF. The CDR3 DNA follows: TGTGCCAGCAGCCAAGATCAGTTTGTGAGGGGGCCAGATACGCAGTATTTT.

This chain joins TRBV3-1 (or the pseudogene TRBV3-2) and TRBJ1-2; D remains unclear. The CDR3 contains 12 residues. V shed 2 bases and J shed 8 bases, with 9 bases lying between them. CDR1 is LGHDT, CDR2 YNNKEL, per germline (reference sequence). CDR3 in DNA: TGTGCCAGCAGCCAAACCAGACGGGGCTACACCTTC. Its translation is CASSQTRRGYTF.

The chain uses TRBV2 and TRBJ1-2; D remains ambiguous. The germline V and J ends were trimmed by 6 bases and 3 bases, with 8 bases remaining between them. The CDR3 has 12 residues. Germline CDR1 is SNHLY and CDR2 is FYNNEI. CDR3 in amino acids: CASRAEDYGYTF. DNA of the CDR3: TGTGCCAGCAGGGCTGAGGACTATGGCTACACCTTC.

The CDR3 is CAISASDSGANVLTF. CDR3 sequence (DNA): TGTGCCATCAGTGCCTCGGACTCTGGGGCCAACGTCCTGACTTTC. The chain combines TRBV10-3 with TRBJ2-6; D unclear. This CDR3 comprises 15 residues. V lost 4 bases and J lost 0, with 7 bases in between. Germline V gene sequence: CDR1 ENHRY, CDR2 SYGVKD.

The V and J genes are TRBV3-1 (or the pseudogene TRBV3-2) and TRBJ2-7, with 12 bases lining up with TRBD2. Trimming removed 4 bases from V and 0 bases from J; junction bases left unmatched: 4. Germline CDR1 reads LGHDT; CDR2 reads YNNKEL (reference sequence). This CDR3 has 16 amino acids. The CDR3 sequence: CASSLRLAGASYEQYF. Here the CDR3 DNA reads TGTGCCAGCAGCCTTCGACTAGCGGGGGCCTCCTACGAGCAGTACTTC.

The DNA of the CDR3 is TGTGCCAGCAGGGACCAACAGGGATGGGTCATGAACACTGAAGCTTTCTTT. It is translated as CASRDQQGWVMNTEAFF. The V call is TRBV2, the J call TRBJ1-1; maybe TRBD1 (6 bases). Trimming took 6 bases from V and 0 from J, leaving 20 bases between them. The CDR3 runs to 17 residues. Looked up from germline, CDR1 is SNHLY and CDR2 is FYNNEI.

The V gene is TRBV18, the J gene TRBJ2-3; D perhaps matches TRBD2 (6 bases). V shed 0 bases and J shed 4 bases, with 8 bases lying between them. Germline V gene sequence: CDR1 KGHSH, CDR2 LQKENI. This CDR3 is 14 amino acids long. DNA for the CDR3: TGTGCCAGCTCACCACCGGGGGGATCAGATACGCAGTATTTT. Amino acids: CASSPPGGSDTQYF.

This chain links TRBV24-1 with TRBJ1-1, with unresolved D. This CDR3 is 12 amino acids long. Germline V gives CDR1 KGHDR, CDR2 SFDVKD. V was cut by 7 bases and J by 2 bases, with 7 bases left in between. The CDR3 loop is CATRGPNTEAFF. The CDR3 region has the DNA TGTGCCACCAGGGGCCCCAACACTGAAGCTTTCTTT.

This chain's CDR3 is CASSSTAQDIEKLFF. The CDR3 DNA reads TGCGCCAGCAGCTCGACGGCCCAGGATATTGAAAAACTGTTTTTT. The rearrangement uses TRBV5-1 and TRBJ1-4; no clear D gene. Trimming took off 3 bases at V and 7 bases at J, with 16 bases between the two ends. CDR1 and CDR2 (germline): SGHRS, YFSETQ. The CDR3 sequence is 15 residues long.